This record concerns one TCR beta chain sequence. The table lists this clone with a few counts. Its specific antigen is unknown. Qualities for individual bases were not recorded, and no much larger clone is one base off. The data originate from a study of blood T cell repertoires in COVID-19 (TCRdb year 2020). Regarding the study in general: Collaborator samples came from the United States, Italy and Spain and covered acute and convalescent phases of COVID-19. The prospective study material was composed of cDNA or gDNA derived from T cells, B-cell-depleted T cells, or PBMCs. Subjects who had been exposed to COVID-19, were actively infected with it, or had recovered from it provided the deeply sampled blood TCRbeta repertoires that made up the dataset. The repertoires were released in a freely available public database meant as a resource for research on the immune response to SARS-CoV-2. The samples were drawn from the first 160 participants of the ongoing ImmuneRACE study and from 950 to 1,500 subjects provided by 6 global collaborators. The sample metadata nearly always contained a de-identified subject ID, COVID-19 status, age in years and sex. HLA class I and class II types, where available, came from metadata supplied by the sample provider rather than from assay-based typing.

Paper-wide results and their limitations: The quantity of clinical and demographic metadata differed by source and by participant and was supplied without curation.

At one collaborating source in Seattle, patients were enrolled during active infection and were followed longitudinally through the course of disease. Collaborating institutions collected whole blood in K2EDTA tubes following their own protocols. For TCRbeta analysis, collaborators shipped samples in one of three forms: frozen whole blood, isolated PBMCs, or DNA extracted from either of those sample types. After removal of 2 bases from V and 4 bases from J, the junction retains 1 base not matched to a gene. CDR1 and CDR2 are drawn from the germline V gene: SGHVS, FQNEAQ. CDR3 length: 13 amino acids, cysteine to phenylalanine. The sequence is cut down to CDR3 DNA, 39 bases in frame from base 1. The immunoSEQ Assay, a bias-controlled multiplex PCR, was used to amplify TCRbeta CDR3 regions from genomic DNA. Under the source paper's analysis protocol: The number of nucleated cells in each sample was estimated from the amplification of reference gene primers within the assay. To quantify the absolute abundance of each unique TCRbeta CDR3 rearrangement, sequence reads were collapsed and filtered. Productive Simpson clonality was computed per sample as the square root of Simpson's diversity index over productive rearrangements. TCRdb obtained this table from immuneACCESS and retained in-frame rearrangements with V and J assigned. These tables miss some clones; where compared with another copy, unresolved V genes account for less than half of the shortfall, and the remainder is unexplained. The DNA was the basis for D and trimming; V, J and clone size are from that table. For this sample the table gives tens of thousands of clones, of which 85% to 90% were detected only once. Clones ranked in the top ten supply 15% to 20% of the sample.

Sequenced: peripheral blood. This receptor was taken from a woman aged 60-75 years with COVID-19, enrolled during active disease. Rearrangement joined TRBV7-8 to TRBJ1-1; TRBD1 aligns with 7 central bases. The CDR3 region has the sequence CASSLNRGTEAFF. The sequenced DNA: TGTGCCAGCAGCTTAAACAGGGGCACTGAAGCTTTCTTT.